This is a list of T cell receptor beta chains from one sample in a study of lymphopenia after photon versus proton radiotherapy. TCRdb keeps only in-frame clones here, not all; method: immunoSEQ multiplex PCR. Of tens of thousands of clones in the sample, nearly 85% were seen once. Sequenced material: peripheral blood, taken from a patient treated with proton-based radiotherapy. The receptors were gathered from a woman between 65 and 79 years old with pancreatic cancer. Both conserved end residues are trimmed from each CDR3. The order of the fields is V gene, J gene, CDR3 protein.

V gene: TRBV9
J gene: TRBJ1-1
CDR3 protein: ASSVVLWGAEAF

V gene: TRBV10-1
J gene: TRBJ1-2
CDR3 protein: ASSETWQGVLNYGYT

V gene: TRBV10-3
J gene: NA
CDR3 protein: AITRGPSYEQY

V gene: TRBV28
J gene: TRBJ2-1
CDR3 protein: ASTGTSGRGVYNEQF

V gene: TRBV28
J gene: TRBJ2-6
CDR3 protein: ASRSTGDPGANVLT

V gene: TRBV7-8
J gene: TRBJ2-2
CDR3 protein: ASSLDGLASGELF

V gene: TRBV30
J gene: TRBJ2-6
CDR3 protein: AWRVAGANVLT

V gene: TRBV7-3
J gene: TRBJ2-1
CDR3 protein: ASSFTRISYNEQF

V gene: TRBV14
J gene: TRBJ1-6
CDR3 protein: ASSLSPLGHSPLH

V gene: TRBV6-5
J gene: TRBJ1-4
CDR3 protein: ASSYRQATNEKLF

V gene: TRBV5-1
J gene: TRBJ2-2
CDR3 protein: ASSLGTAQGTGELF

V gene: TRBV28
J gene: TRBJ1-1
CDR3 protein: ASSPRYYRQGLNTEAF

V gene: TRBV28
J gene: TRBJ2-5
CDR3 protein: ASTRTAGAQY

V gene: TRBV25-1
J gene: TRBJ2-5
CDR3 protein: ASSVPTGAGLRETQY

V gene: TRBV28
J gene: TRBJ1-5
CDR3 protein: ASSFAGSNQPQH

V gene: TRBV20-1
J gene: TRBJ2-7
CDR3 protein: SARAYEQY

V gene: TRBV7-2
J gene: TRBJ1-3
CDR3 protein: ASSLAADSGNTIY

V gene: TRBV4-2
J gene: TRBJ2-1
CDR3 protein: ASSLESSGRPYEQF

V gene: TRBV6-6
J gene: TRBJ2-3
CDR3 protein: ASSPLRGPTDTQY

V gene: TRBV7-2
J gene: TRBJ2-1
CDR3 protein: ASSTRTNNEQF

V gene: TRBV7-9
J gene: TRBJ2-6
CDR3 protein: ASSLSSGLSGANVLT

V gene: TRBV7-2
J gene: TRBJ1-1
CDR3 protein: ASSFGGPEAF

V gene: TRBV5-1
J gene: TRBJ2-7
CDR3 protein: ASRIGTSSYEQY

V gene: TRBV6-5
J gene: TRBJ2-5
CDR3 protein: ASSGVGAETQY

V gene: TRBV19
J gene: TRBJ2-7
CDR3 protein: ASSITSGTYEQY

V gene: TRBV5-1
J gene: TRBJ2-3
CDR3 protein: ASSLVGASTDTQY

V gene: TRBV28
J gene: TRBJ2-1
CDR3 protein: ASSLEVASGEQF

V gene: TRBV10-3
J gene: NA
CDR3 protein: AIAGQGREQY

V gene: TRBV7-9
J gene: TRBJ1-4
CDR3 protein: ASSFNLAGSNEKLF

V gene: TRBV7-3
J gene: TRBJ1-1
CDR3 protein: ASSSYTDTEAF

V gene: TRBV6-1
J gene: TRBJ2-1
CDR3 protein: ATLTGAGYNEQF

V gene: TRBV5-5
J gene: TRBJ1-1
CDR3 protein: ASSLFSGEGTEAF

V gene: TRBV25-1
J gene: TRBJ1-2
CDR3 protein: ASSEEDNYGYT

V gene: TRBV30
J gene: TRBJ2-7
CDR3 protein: TWQGDSYEQY

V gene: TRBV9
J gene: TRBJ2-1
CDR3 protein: ASSDGTGYYNEQF

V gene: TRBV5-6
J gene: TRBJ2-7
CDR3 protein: ASSLSGTDYEQY

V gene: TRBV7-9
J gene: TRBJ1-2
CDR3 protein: ASSPRPGTGGPRYGYT

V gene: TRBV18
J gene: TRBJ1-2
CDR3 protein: ASSPDRGQGGYT

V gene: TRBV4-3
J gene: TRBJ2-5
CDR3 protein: ASSQGELETQY

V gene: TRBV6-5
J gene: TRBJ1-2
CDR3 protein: ASSEWTGGNGYT

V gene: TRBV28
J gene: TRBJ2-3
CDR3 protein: ASSGRPTDTQY

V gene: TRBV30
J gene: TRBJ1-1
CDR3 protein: AWTRTVNTEAF

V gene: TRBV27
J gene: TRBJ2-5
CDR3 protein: ASMEVFGSLMGETQY

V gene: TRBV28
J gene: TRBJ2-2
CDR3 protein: ASSSGLAGEVGELF

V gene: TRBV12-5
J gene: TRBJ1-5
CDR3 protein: ASGLGVNQPQH

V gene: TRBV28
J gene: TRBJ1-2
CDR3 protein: ATCLDRFYGYT

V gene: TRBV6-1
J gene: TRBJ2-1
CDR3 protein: ASSEQGATVLGDEQF

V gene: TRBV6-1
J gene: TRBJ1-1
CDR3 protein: ASKENTEAF

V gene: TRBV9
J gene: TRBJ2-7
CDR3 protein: ASSVDRGAYEQY

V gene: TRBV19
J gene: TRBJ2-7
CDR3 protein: ASSPQRETRYEQY

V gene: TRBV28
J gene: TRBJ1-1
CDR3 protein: ASSRQGAVNTEAF

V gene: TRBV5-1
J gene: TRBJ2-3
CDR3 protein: ASSLAEITDTQY

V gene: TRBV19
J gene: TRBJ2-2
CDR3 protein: ASSIDLDGGANTGELF

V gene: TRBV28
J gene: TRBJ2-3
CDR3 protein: ASSFEGRTDTQY